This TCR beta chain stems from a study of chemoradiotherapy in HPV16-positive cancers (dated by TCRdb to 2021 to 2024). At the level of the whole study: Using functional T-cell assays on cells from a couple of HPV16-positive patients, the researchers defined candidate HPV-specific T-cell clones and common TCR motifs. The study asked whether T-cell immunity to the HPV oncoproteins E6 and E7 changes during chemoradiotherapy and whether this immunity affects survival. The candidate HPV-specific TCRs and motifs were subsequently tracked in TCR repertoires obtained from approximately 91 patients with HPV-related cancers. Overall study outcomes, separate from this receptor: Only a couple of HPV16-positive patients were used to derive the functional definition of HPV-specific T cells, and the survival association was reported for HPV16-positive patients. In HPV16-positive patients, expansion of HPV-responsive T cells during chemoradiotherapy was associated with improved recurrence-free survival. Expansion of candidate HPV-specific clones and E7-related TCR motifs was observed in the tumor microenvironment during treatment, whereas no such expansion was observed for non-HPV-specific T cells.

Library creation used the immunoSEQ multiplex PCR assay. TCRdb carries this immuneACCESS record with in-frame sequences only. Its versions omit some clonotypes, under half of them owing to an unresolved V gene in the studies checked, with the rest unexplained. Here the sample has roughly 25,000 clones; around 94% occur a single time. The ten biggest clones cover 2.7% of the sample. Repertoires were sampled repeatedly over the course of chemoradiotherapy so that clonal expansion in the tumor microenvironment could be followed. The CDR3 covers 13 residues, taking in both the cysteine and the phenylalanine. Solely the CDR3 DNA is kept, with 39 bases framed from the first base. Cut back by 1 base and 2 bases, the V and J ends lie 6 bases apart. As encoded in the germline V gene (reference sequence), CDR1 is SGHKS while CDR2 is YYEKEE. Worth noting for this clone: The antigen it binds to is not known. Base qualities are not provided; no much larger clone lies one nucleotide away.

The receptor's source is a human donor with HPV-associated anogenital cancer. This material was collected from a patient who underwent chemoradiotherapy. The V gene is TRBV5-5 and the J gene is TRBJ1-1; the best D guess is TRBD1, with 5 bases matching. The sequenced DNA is TGTGCCAGCAGCTTGAGGGGTAACACTGAAGCTTTCTTT. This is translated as CASSLRGNTEAFF.